Included here is one T cell receptor (beta chain) sequence, with context. The antigen this receptor binds is unknown. Nothing much larger sits one base from this clone, and base qualities are not available. This entry is derived from a study of beta chain features in type 1 diabetes (dated by TCRdb to the late 2010s). About the investigation overall: Mean age, gender distribution, total cell number and subset yield did not differ between patients and healthy donors. A total of 90 million to 140 million sorted cells were examined across all samples, and RNA yield correlated strongly with the number of cells per subset. In the study, recently diagnosed type 1 diabetes patients and matched healthy donors were compared on the TCRB repertoires of their sorted circulating CD4+ T cell subsets. Regulatory and stem cell-like memory subsets were obtained from only 8 patients and about 8 healthy donors, while naive and central memory subsets were obtained from all 28 donors.

What the research found in general, with its limitations: Naive, central memory and regulatory TCRB repertoires appeared to be more alike among patients than among healthy donors. Because cDNA was sequenced instead of genomic DNA, activated cells with high expression could be over-represented, although the groups did not differ in activation or CD3 levels. Shorter templates might have been favored by PCR, but patient and control samples were amplified and corrected together, so both groups would have been affected equally by any skew. At VDJ recombination sites, type 1 diabetes patients had fewer insertions and more deleted nucleotides, which implies abnormalities in thymic rearrangement. In all four CD4+ subsets, TCRB CDR3 length was moderately but significantly shorter in type 1 diabetes patients. Because the HLA sub-analyses included only small numbers of individuals, any influence of HLA type on TCRB rearrangement was left unresolved.

From each donor, a single peripheral blood sample of about 100 mL on average was drawn into heparinised tubes. Naive, central memory, regulatory and stem cell-like memory CD4+ T cells were sorted on a BD FACSAria II using a panel including CD45RO, CCR7, CD25, CD127, CD95 and CD27. Purity was above 95% for every sorted population. Right away, PBMCs were isolated by Lymphoprep density gradient centrifugation and were stained directly, with no culture step. Samples were stained and sorted in pairs, with one healthy donor and one patient per experiment, so that batch effects were minimized. All of the isolated RNA was reverse transcribed with the High Capacity cDNA Reverse Transcription Kit, so expressed TCRB transcripts were sequenced. Naive, central memory and regulatory T cell samples underwent deep immunoSEQ sequencing, averaging about 3.57 million total reads per sample. After sorted cells were lysed in RLT buffer, RNA was extracted with DNase-treated RNeasy Micro or Mini kits, with the choice depending on cell number. To prevent cross-contamination, each cell subset was processed individually, whereas patient and healthy donor samples were processed jointly. The immunoSEQ multiplex PCR was used to amplify TCRB sequences from cDNA, yielding 87-bp fragments that span the CDR3 region. Sequencing of the amplicons was done on the Illumina HiSeq platform. In the authors' own workflow: PCR bias was corrected computationally using synthetic template baselines, and reads within Hamming distance 2 were collapsed, with unmergeable singletons discarded. Reads were aligned against IMGT so that V, D and J genes, CDR3 length and insertions or deletions at six rearrangement sites could be assigned. Within each subset, clonotype counts were normalized to the number of sorted cells before true diversity and Gini coefficients were calculated with the tcR R package. The overlap coefficient, calculated on TCRB nucleotide sequences, was used to quantify repertoire sharing. Entries here come from immuneACCESS through TCRdb and include only in-frame sequences with V and J called. Some clones fail to appear in such tables; in the studies checked, an unresolved V gene covers under half of the shortfall, and the cause of the remainder is unknown. For V, J and clone size, that table is used; D and trimming come from the DNA. Counted in this sample were around 300,000 clones; under 8.5% of them appeared once. The ten largest make up more than 0.8% of the sample.

The sample taken for sequencing was central memory CD4+ T cells from blood. This receptor was taken from a woman aged 18-29 years in good health.

CDR3 region: CASSLASGTGSRANYGYTF. The base sequence is TGCGCCAGCAGCTTGGCCTCCGGGACAGGGTCTCGAGCTAACTATGGCTACACCTTC. The V and J segments used are TRBV5-1 and TRBJ1-2, with 9 junctional bases fitting TRBD1. The CDR3 has 19 amino acids, counting the end cysteine and phenylalanine. Kept here is only the CDR3 DNA, which spans 57 bases and is read in frame from base 1. Reading the germline V gene gives CDR1 SGHRS and CDR2 YFSETQ. The junction shows trimming of 0 bases on V and 0 bases on J, and the gene matches do not reach 12 bases of it. Beyond the CDR3, the reference TRBV5-1 and TRBJ1-2 genes provide the residues; the full variable domain reads: KAGVTQTPRYLIKTRGQQVTLSCSPISGHRSVSWYQQTPGQGLQFLFEYFSETQRNKGNFPGRFSGRQFSNSRSEMNVSTLELGDSALYLCASSLASGTGSRANYGYTFGSGTRLTVV.